The 17 T cell receptor beta chains reported below all come from one sample, sequenced in a study of blood T cell repertoires in COVID-19. Produced via immunoSEQ multiplex PCR; TCRdb's table is partial and in-frame only. The sample lists about 160,000 clones, over 70% occurring once. Input material: peripheral blood. The source of these receptors is a man older than 75 with acute or convalescent COVID-19.

The V call is TRBV27, the J call TRBJ2-1, with TRBD2 matching over 7 bases. The V gene end was trimmed by 0 bases and the J gene end by 4 bases; junction bases not matched to a gene: 6. This CDR3 is 16 amino acids long. Germline CDR1 reads MNHEY; CDR2 reads SMNVEV (reference sequence). This CDR3 reads CASSLSGRIVYNEQFF. The CDR3 bases are TGTGCCAGCAGTTTATCCGGGAGGATTGTTTACAATGAGCAGTTCTTC.

The chain is built from TRBV18 and TRBJ1-3; 10 nucleotides line up with TRBD1. The CDR3 runs to 15 residues. CDR1 KGHSH and CDR2 LQKENI come from the germline V gene. J was trimmed by 6 bases and V by 3 bases; bases with no gene match: 5. The CDR3 region has the DNA TGTGCCAGCTCACCTGCCGGGACAGGGGTAAACACCATATATTTT. Translation gives CASSPAGTGVNTIYF.

The chain recombines TRBV7-2 with TRBJ1-5, with D perhaps TRBD1 (5 bases). Trimming cost V 2 bases and J 7 bases, with 15 bases left between them. In germline, CDR1 is SGHTA, CDR2 FQGNSA. This CDR3 has 15 residues. This CDR3 is CASSLFRQGGQPQHF. In DNA form, the CDR3 reads TGTGCCAGCAGCTTATTCCGGCAGGGCGGCCAGCCCCAGCATTTT.

The genes are TRBV5-1 and TRBJ1-5; 9 bases are a match to TRBD1. V lost 6 bases to trimming and J lost 5 bases; unmatched junction nucleotides: 6. CDR1 is SGHRS, CDR2 YFSETQ, per germline. This CDR3 comprises 14 residues. The CDR3 DNA is TGCGCCAGCACCCCGGGACAGGGAGATCAGCCCCAGCATTTT. Residues: CASTPGQGDQPQHF.

This rearrangement joins TRBV28 to TRBJ1-1, with no clear D. Trimming left V 1 base short and J 6 bases short, with 12 bases between. The CDR3 length is 14 residues. Germline V gene sequence: CDR1 MDHEN, CDR2 SYDVKM. The CDR3 coding sequence is TGTGCCAGCAGTTTATTTCTTAGAGCTTCTGAAGCTTTCTTT. Its protein product is CASSLFLRASEAFF.

The J gene is TRBJ2-1, the V gene TRBV14, with D unresolved. The CDR3 has 17 residues. The V end was cut by 1 base, the J end by 6 bases, with 19 bases between. Germline V gene sequence: CDR1 SGHDN, CDR2 FVKESK. The CDR3 protein is CASSQVLSPLTGNEQFF. The CDR3 nucleotides read TGTGCCAGCAGCCAAGTACTCTCCCCCCTCACTGGCAATGAGCAGTTCTTC.

This chain uses TRBV18 with TRBJ2-7, with 12 bases lining up with TRBD1. CDR3 size: 17 residues. Germline V gene data show CDR1 as KGHSH and CDR2 as LQKENI. The trim removed 4 bases at V and 6 bases at J, leaving 13 bases unmatched. The CDR3 sequence is CASSLLTTGTGGGEQYF. CDR3 sequence (DNA): TGTGCCAGCTCACTCCTTACGACCGGGACAGGGGGCGGCGAGCAGTACTTC.

This clone was detected only once. The chain has TRBV30 and TRBJ1-4; no definite D call. The germline CDR1 and CDR2 sequences are GTSNPN and SVGIG (reference sequence). Trimming took off 1 base at V and 5 bases at J, with 11 bases between the two ends. CDR3 length: 14 residues. The CDR3 DNA follows: TGTGCCTGGAGTGGACGGCCAGGAAATGAAAAACTGTTTTTT. This translates into CAWSGRPGNEKLFF. The variable domain in full, completed from reference TRBV30 and TRBJ1-4, reads SQTIHQWPATLVQPVGSPLSLECTVEGTSNPNLYWYRQAAGRGLQLLFYSVGIGQISSEVPQNLSASRPQDRQFILSSKKLLLSDSGFYLCAWSGRPGNEKLFFGSGTQLSVL.

V is TRBV5-1 and J is TRBJ1-2; 8 nucleotides match TRBD1. The germline V gene encodes CDR1 SGHRS and CDR2 YFSETQ. The length of the CDR3 is 15 residues. V gave up 0 bases and J gave up 7 bases; unmatched junction bases: 8. The CDR3 DNA reads as TGCGCCAGCAGCTTGGAGACAGGGGTACGGAGTGGCTACACCTTC. This encodes CASSLETGVRSGYTF.

This clone was detected a few times. V usage is TRBV24-1 and J usage is TRBJ2-2; no reliable D call. Trimming removed 1 base at V and 2 bases at J, with 10 bases between. Germline V CDR1 and CDR2: KGHDR, SFDVKD. The CDR3 covers 16 residues. CDR3 loop: CATSDFGQSNTGELFF. The CDR3 region has the DNA TGTGCCACCAGTGATTTTGGCCAGTCAAACACCGGGGAGCTGTTTTTT.

This clone came up once. V is TRBV4-2 and J is TRBJ2-5; D unclear. Germline V CDR1 and CDR2: LGHNA, YNFKEQ. The V and J ends lost 4 bases and 3 bases respectively, with 12 bases between them. CDR3 length: 14 amino acids. The CDR3 nucleotides read TGTGCCAGCAGCCCCCGTGTGTCGGAAGAGACCCAGTACTTC. Translating gives CASSPRVSEETQYF.

The chain is built from TRBV28 and TRBJ1-6, with D hard to call. V was trimmed by 5 bases and J by 7 bases, leaving 12 bases between them. CDR1 and CDR2 (germline): MDHEN, SYDVKM. The CDR3 is 14 residues long. The CDR3 reads CASSPPRFNSPLHF. The CDR3 DNA reads TGTGCCAGCAGTCCTCCGCGGTTCAATTCACCCCTCCACTTT. Together with reference TRBV28 and TRBJ1-6, the CDR3 gives the full variable domain: DVKVTQSSRYLVKRTGEKVFLECVQDMDHENMFWYRQDPGLGLRLIYFSYDVKMKEKGDIPEGYSVSREKKERFSLILESASTNQTSMYLCASSPPRFNSPLHFGNGTRLTVT.

The gene calls are TRBV27 and TRBJ1-2, with 8 bases aligning to TRBD1. This CDR3 contains 13 residues. From germline, CDR1 is MNHEY and CDR2 SMNVEV (reference sequence). The J segment lost 4 bases and the V segment lost 6 bases, leaving 4 bases of the junction unmatched. The CDR3 here is CASSYDRGYGYTF. CDR3 sequence (DNA): TGTGCCAGCAGCTATGACAGGGGCTATGGCTACACCTTC.

This clone was seen more than once but under ten times. The chain recombines TRBV6-2 or TRBV6-3 with TRBJ2-7, with 8 bases aligning to TRBD1. CDR1 is MNHEY and CDR2 is SVGEGT in the germline V gene. Trimming cost V 0 bases and J 2 bases; bases outside gene matches: 3. There are 15 residues in the CDR3. DNA of the CDR3: TGTGCCAGCAGTTACTCCGGGACAGGCCCCTACGAGCAGTACTTC. It codes for CASSYSGTGPYEQYF.

This rearrangement joins TRBV7-8 to TRBJ1-1; TRBD1 matches 8 bases. The V and J ends lost 5 bases and 6 bases, in that order; junction bases with no gene match: 2. Looked up from germline, CDR1 is SGHVS and CDR2 is FQNEAQ. The CDR3 runs to 12 residues. CDR3 amino acids: CASSRQGPEAFF. In DNA, the CDR3 is TGTGCCAGCAGCCGACAGGGGCCTGAAGCTTTCTTT.

This chain links TRBV7-9 with TRBJ1-4; possibly TRBD1 for D (5 bases). CDR3 length equals 14 residues. Trimming pared 1 base from V and 6 bases from J, leaving 9 bases between. Germline V lookup: CDR1 SEHNR, CDR2 FQNEAQ (reference sequence). The CDR3 DNA reads as TGTGCCAGCAGCTTAGGGGGAGGGGATGAAAAACTGTTTTTT. This gives the protein CASSLGGGDEKLFF.

This clone was seen a single time. The CDR3 sequence is CASSLALAGGETQYF. The CDR3 bases are TGCGCCAGCAGCTTGGCCCTAGCGGGAGGGGAGACCCAGTACTTC. The rearrangement links TRBV5-1 to TRBJ2-5; 12 bases fit TRBD2. Germline assignment: CDR1 SGHRS and CDR2 YFSETQ. The CDR3 has 15 residues. J was trimmed by 5 bases and V by 0 bases; bases with no gene match: 2.